This T cell receptor beta chain was observed in a study of glioma-infiltrating T cells listed by TCRdb under 2016. Concerning the study at large: Sequencing of TCR alpha- and beta-chain repertoires was performed on glioma tissue, on non-neoplastic brain tissue, and on matched peripheral blood mononuclear cells. To gauge divergence between tissue and blood T-cell populations, every tissue-infiltrating repertoire was compared against the peripheral blood repertoire from the same patient. Three low-grade glioma patients, several primary glioblastoma patients, and three non-glioma patients who contributed non-neoplastic brain tissue made up the paired cohort. General conclusions and limits of the study: Only a very small number of CDR3 sequences turned up in both tissue and blood, a result put down to high CDR3 diversity combined with limited sampling. VJ-independent divergence between tissue and blood was found to be below expectation in non-neoplastic patients but above expectation in all gliomas, particularly low-grade gliomas. The group comparisons were based on small numbers of patients: three non-neoplastic, three low-grade glioma and seven to nine glioblastoma patients.

The sample holds one count of this clonotype. The antigen it recognizes is unknown. Base qualities are missing; no much larger clone stands one base away. Evidence from a single read is weak. TCR alpha and beta CDR3 regions were amplified with the iRepertoire nested amplicon-rescue multiplex PCR (arm-PCR) platform from RNA. The input for one-step reverse transcription and amplification was 100-400 ng of tissue mRNA or PBMC total RNA. Following bead purification, Illumina adapters were added through a secondary multiplex PCR, and the libraries were then gel-purified between 200 and 400 bp. Demultiplexing relied on internal 6-nucleotide barcodes carried by the libraries. Sequencing of libraries was performed on an Illumina MiSeq with 2x220 or 2x250 nucleotide paired-end reads. In the original analysis: Paired reads were merged using FLASH 1.2.11 and aligned with BWA-MEM to the GRCh37 human genome, and TRA and TRB reads were then extracted. For V and J assignment, an IMGT-derived reference of cassette sequences and CDR3 motifs that included pseudogenes was used. Three-frame translation of reads was performed, and productive CDR3s were defined as those with a C...FGXG motif and no stop codons. Unique combinations of V-J cassette pair and CDR3 amino acid sequence were defined as clonotypes. Reads were filtered by Hamming distance, thresholded by each sample's sequence error rate in mapped regions. The raw public data were reprocessed by TCRdb itself: fastp quality trimming at Q25, MiXCR clonotype calling, in-frame beta chains only. Identical CDR3 protein sequences are pooled into one entry, listed with their most common genes and DNA. The V and J calls come from TCRdb's annotation, not from the publication. The sample records around 140,000 distinct CDR3 sequences, around 42% of which are singletons. The ten largest make up around 18% of the sample.

For this chain, trimming is 1 base at the V end and 7 bases at the J end, and the number of junction bases without a gene match is 7. The germline V gene (reference sequence) gives CDR1 as LGHDT and CDR2 as YNNKEL. The CDR3, cysteine through phenylalanine, is 15 amino acids long. The CDR3 DNA has 45 bases and is translated from base 1. This clonotype originated in a human donor with low-grade glioma or glioblastoma, undergoing nonglioma brain surgery, or in good health (not recorded which). Rearrangement joined TRBV3-1 to TRBJ2-1; 7 central bases correspond to TRBD2. The sample consisted of glioma tissue, nonneoplastic brain tissue, or PBMCs (not recorded which). The DNA is TGTGCCAGCAGCCAAGCGAGGCTAGCGGTGAATGAGCAGTTCTTC. Its translation is CASSQARLAVNEQFF.